These T cell receptor beta chains were read from a single sample in a study of blood T cells in healthy people across ages. TCRdb passed the 5' RACE reads through MiXCR, listing each CDR3 protein once. The data show around 800,000 distinct CDR3 sequences, about 47% seen once. Sequencing was done on a sample of blood. The receptors stem from a man older than 75 in good health. Both conserved end residues are part of each CDR3.

j_gene: TRBJ2-5
v_gene: TRBV29-1
CDR3aa: CSASSLGETQYF

j_gene: TRBJ1-1
v_gene: TRBV29-1
CDR3aa: CSVAGHNTEAFF

j_gene: -
v_gene: TRBV9
CDR3aa: CASSAGTRGETQYF

j_gene: TRBJ1-2
v_gene: TRBV25-1
CDR3aa: CASSEPVLGGSRGYTF

j_gene: TRBJ2-4
v_gene: TRBV5-1
CDR3aa: CASSLASGVRYF

j_gene: -
v_gene: TRBV13
CDR3aa: CASSLGQRGEQYF

j_gene: TRBJ1-2
v_gene: TRBV7-2
CDR3aa: CASSSTLNYGYTF

j_gene: TRBJ2-3
v_gene: TRBV10-3
CDR3aa: CAISVSGRATDTQYF

j_gene: TRBJ2-3
v_gene: TRBV7-3
CDR3aa: CASSFSGDYTDTQYF

j_gene: TRBJ2-7
v_gene: TRBV20-1
CDR3aa: CSAETHNSGSSYEQYF

j_gene: TRBJ2-1
v_gene: TRBV2
CDR3aa: CASNPGGRGNEQFF

j_gene: TRBJ2-1
v_gene: TRBV25-1
CDR3aa: CASRGESLSSYNEQFF

j_gene: TRBJ2-2
v_gene: TRBV27
CDR3aa: CASSLGGARTGELFF

j_gene: TRBJ2-7
v_gene: TRBV20-1
CDR3aa: CSARDGDRVIYEQYF

j_gene: TRBJ2-7
v_gene: TRBV7-3
CDR3aa: CASSIDGISSYEQYF

j_gene: TRBJ1-2
v_gene: TRBV4-3
CDR3aa: CASSQDLRASGYTF

j_gene: TRBJ2-1
v_gene: TRBV5-1
CDR3aa: CASSLAGGGSYNEQFF

j_gene: TRBJ2-5
v_gene: TRBV4-1
CDR3aa: CASSLHHLAGGLPETQYF

j_gene: TRBJ1-4
v_gene: TRBV10-3
CDR3aa: CAISTGGGEKLFF

j_gene: TRBJ2-5
v_gene: TRBV7-8
CDR3aa: CASSFVHPGLQETQYF

j_gene: TRBJ1-2
v_gene: TRBV29-1
CDR3aa: CSVEEVGTGGDYGYTF

j_gene: TRBJ1-2
v_gene: TRBV7-2
CDR3aa: CASSKYREEGYTF